The 4 T cell receptor beta chains listed next were all sequenced from one sample in a study of CD8+ T cells in alopecia areata (dated by TCRdb to the late 2010s). Per the publication, the time point label means: about four weeks on oral tofacitinib. Per the publication, the treatment or condition label means: oral pan-JAK inhibitor, 5-10 mg twice daily. The library came from the immunoSEQ multiplex PCR assay. For TCR sequencing, RNA was extracted from every sample and reverse transcribed into cDNA to serve as template. Imported from immuneACCESS, the table was reduced by TCRdb to in-frame sequences with V and J called. These copies leave out some clones; in studies compared against another copy, an unresolved V gene accounts for under half, and the cause of the remainder is not known. The sample table records 150,000 or so clones; roughly 65% of these occur just once. The ten most abundant clones make up approximately 0.91% of the sample.

Sequenced here: CD4+ T cells sorted from blood, sampled at week 4, from a patient treated with tofacitinib. These receptors were collected from a human donor with alopecia areata.

This CDR3 is CASSLDDGETQYF. CDR3 sequence (DNA): TGTGCCAGCAGCTTAGACGACGGAGAGACCCAGTACTTC. The J gene is TRBJ2-5, the V gene TRBV7-2; D ambiguous. This CDR3 has 13 residues. Deletions cut 1 base from V and 4 bases from J, with 7 bases between. Germline V gene sequence: CDR1 SGHTA, CDR2 FQGNSA.

This sequence joins TRBV11-2 and TRBJ2-5; TRBD2 might be the D (5 bases). CDR3 length equals 13 residues. Trimming shortened V by 4 bases and J by 5 bases, and 11 bases separated the two germline ends. Germline V gives CDR1 SGHAT, CDR2 FQNNGV. The CDR3 DNA sequence: TGTGCCAGCAGCTCGGGAACTAGGGAGACCCAGTACTTC. This encodes CASSSGTRETQYF. Supplemented by reference TRBV11-2 and TRBJ2-5, the full variable domain reads EAGVAQSPRYKIIEKRQSVAFWCNPISGHATLYWYQQILGQGPKLLIQFQNNGVVDDSQLPKDRFSAERLKGVDSTLKIQPAKLEDSAVYLCASSSGTRETQYFGPGTRLLVL.

J is TRBJ2-7 and V is TRBV30; tentative D call: TRBD2 (5 bases). Trimming removed 0 bases from V and 3 bases from J, with 6 bases in between. Germline CDR1 GTSNPN, CDR2 SVGIG (reference sequence). There are 12 residues in the CDR3. CDR3: CAWSVLGYEQYF. Here the CDR3 DNA reads TGTGCCTGGAGTGTACTAGGCTACGAGCAGTACTTC.

This chain uses TRBV27 with TRBJ2-6, with a weak D call TRBD2 (6 bases). This CDR3 has 17 amino acids. Germline V gives CDR1 MNHEY, CDR2 SMNVEV (reference sequence). V was clipped by 4 bases and J by 0 bases, with 13 bases between them. CDR3 protein: CASSWALGGSGANVLTF. The CDR3, as DNA: TGTGCCAGCAGTTGGGCCCTGGGGGGCTCTGGGGCCAACGTCCTGACTTTC.